A single sample gave rise to the 23 T cell receptor beta chains below, sequenced in a study of beta chain features in type 1 diabetes. Study-level findings and limits: Shorter TCRB CDR3s, moderately but significantly so, marked every one of the four CD4+ subsets in Type 1 diabetes patients.

What was sequenced were expressed TCRB transcripts, since all of the isolated RNA had been reverse transcribed. TCRdb's copy holds only in-frame clones and misses some; the assay was immunoSEQ multiplex PCR. The table records around 710,000 clones, 12% of them present only once. What these receptors recognize is not known. Sequenced: naive CD4+ T cells from blood. Source of these receptors: a man aged 25-45 years with type 1 diabetes.

This clone was observed a handful of times. The chain recombines TRBV5-1 with TRBJ1-1, with 7 bases matching TRBD1. The junction had 5 bases not matched to a gene; V was cut back by 2 bases and J by 1 base. The CDR3 is made up of 15 amino acids. Looked up from germline, CDR1 is SGHRS and CDR2 is YFSETQ. The chain's CDR3 is CASSFPGQRNTEAFF. The CDR3 DNA is TGCGCCAGCAGCTTTCCGGGACAGAGGAACACTGAAGCTTTCTTT.

The chain employs TRBV19 and TRBJ1-2; D ambiguous. V lost 4 bases, J lost 2 bases, and 11 bases lay in between. Germline lookup yields CDR1 LNHDA and CDR2 SQIVND (reference sequence). The CDR3 consists of 14 residues. This CDR3 is CASSTRANNYGYTF. The CDR3 DNA reads as TGTGCCAGTAGTACCCGGGCGAACAACTATGGCTACACCTTC.

The V gene is TRBV11-3, the J gene TRBJ2-3; 8 bases line up with TRBD2. V shed 1 base, J shed 5 bases, and the junction held 5 bases outside the gene matches. The length of the CDR3 is 15 residues. The V gene's germline CDR1 is SGHNT and CDR2 YENEEA. The CDR3 spells CASSLAGGPVDTQYF. CDR3 sequence (DNA): TGTGCCAGCAGCTTAGCGGGGGGGCCGGTAGATACGCAGTATTTT.

The rearrangement joins TRBV7-2 to TRBJ2-2; no clear D gene. The CDR3 extends over 16 amino acids. V shed 2 bases and J shed 6 bases, with 16 bases lying between them. Germline assignment: CDR1 SGHTA and CDR2 FQGNSA. The CDR3 region is CASSLLGETYSGELFF. The CDR3 DNA follows: TGTGCCAGCAGCTTACTCGGTGAAACTTATTCCGGGGAGCTGTTTTTT.

The chain joins TRBV2 to TRBJ2-2; TRBD1 matches 7 bases. The CDR3 spans 12 residues. The V segment lost 8 bases and the J segment 4 bases; nucleotides outside the gene matches: 1. Germline V gene sequence: CDR1 SNHLY, CDR2 FYNNEI. The CDR3 sequence: CASYRGTGELFF. CDR3 sequence (DNA): TGTGCCAGCTACAGGGGCACCGGGGAGCTGTTTTTT.

This clone occurred a few times. The J gene is TRBJ1-3, the V gene TRBV5-1; D is unclear. This CDR3 contains 14 residues. In germline, CDR1 is SGHRS, CDR2 YFSETQ. Trimming cost V 4 bases and J 5 bases, with 13 bases left between them. The CDR3: CASSIFQDRNTIYF. In DNA, the CDR3 is TGCGCCAGCAGCATCTTCCAGGATAGAAACACCATATATTTT.

The gene calls are TRBV5-1 and TRBJ1-2, with TRBD1 matching 9 bases. The germline CDR1 and CDR2 sequences are SGHRS and YFSETQ. This CDR3 comprises 14 residues. The trim removed 4 bases at V and 8 bases at J, leaving 9 bases unmatched. As DNA, the CDR3 is TGCGCCAGCAGCGGGGACAGGGATTCGAAAGGCTACACCTTC. Translation gives CASSGDRDSKGYTF.

The rearrangement uses TRBV27 and TRBJ1-5; possible D gene TRBD1, 6 bases. CDR1 MNHEY and CDR2 SMNVEV come from the germline V gene (reference sequence). V dropped 4 bases and J dropped 4 bases, with 8 bases sitting between them. The CDR3 contains 13 residues. The CDR3 protein is CASSSRGNQPQHF. DNA for the CDR3: TGTGCCAGCAGTTCCAGGGGTAATCAGCCCCAGCATTTT.

The V and J genes are TRBV13 and TRBJ1-2; D is unresolved. Germline CDR1 PRHDT, CDR2 FYEKMQ (reference sequence). The CDR3 consists of 14 residues. Trimming took off 5 bases at V and 5 bases at J, with 15 bases between the two ends. In DNA form, the CDR3 reads TGTGCCAGCAGCACTCGTCCCGCCCTTTATGGCTACACCTTC. This encodes CASSTRPALYGYTF.

This clone has just a few counts. This chain links TRBV28 with TRBJ2-7; 9 nucleotides agree with TRBD1. The CDR3 length is 15 residues. The germline CDR1 and CDR2 sequences are MDHEN and SYDVKM. V dropped 4 bases and J dropped 5; count of bases not matched to a gene: 9. CDR3 DNA: TGTGCCAGCAGTTCTTTCGGGACAGGGACCCACGAGCAGTACTTC. As protein: CASSSFGTGTHEQYF.

This clone was observed a few times. The rearrangement joins TRBV30 to TRBJ2-3, with a weak D call TRBD1 (5 bases). Germline assignment: CDR1 GTSNPN and CDR2 SVGIG (reference sequence). Trimming shortened V by 0 bases and J by 6 bases, and 16 bases separated the two germline ends. The CDR3 is 15 residues long. The CDR3: CAWSVQAGNWDTQYF. DNA for the CDR3: TGTGCCTGGAGTGTACAGGCAGGGAACTGGGATACGCAGTATTTT.

V and J are TRBV7-2 and TRBJ2-7, with D tentatively TRBD1 (5 bases). CDR3 length: 15 residues. V lost 5 bases and J 5 bases, leaving 19 bases between the germline ends. The germline CDR1 and CDR2 sequences are SGHTA and FQGNSA. In DNA, the CDR3 is TGTGCCAGCAGCGTCCCAGGGCAGCGTCGGGACGAGCAGTACTTC. This gives the protein CASSVPGQRRDEQYF.

The chain carries TRBV7-8 and TRBJ2-1; D gene uncertain. V was trimmed by 4 bases and J by 8 bases, leaving 6 bases between them. Germline CDR1 SGHVS, CDR2 FQNEAQ. The CDR3 has 11 residues. The CDR3 sequence is CASSSVDEQFF. The CDR3 DNA reads TGTGCCAGCAGCTCCGTTGATGAGCAGTTCTTC. Full variable domain (outside the CDR3, taken from reference TRBV7-8 and TRBJ2-1): GAGVSQSPRYKVAKRGQDVALRCDPISGHVSLFWYQQALGQGPEFLTYFQNEAQLDKSGLPSDRFFAERPEGSVSTLKIQRTQQEDSAVYLCASSSVDEQFFGPGTRLTVL.

The rearrangement joins TRBV29-1 to TRBJ2-5; 10 nucleotides match TRBD2. The CDR3 length is 13 residues. The germline gives CDR1 SQVTM, CDR2 ANQGSEA. The trim removed 5 bases at V and 5 bases at J, leaving 5 bases unmatched. The CDR3: CSVQASGGETQYF. CDR3 in DNA: TGCAGCGTTCAGGCTAGCGGGGGTGAGACCCAGTACTTC.

A few counts support this clone. The chain employs TRBV6-6 and TRBJ1-4; 7 bases line up with TRBD1. CDR3 length equals 14 residues. The ends lost 5 bases at V and 7 bases at J; junction bases unmatched: 7. Germline CDR1 is MNHNY and CDR2 is SVGAGI (reference sequence). The CDR3 loop reads CASSRQGGREKLFF. The CDR3 nucleotides are TGTGCCAGCAGTCGACAGGGAGGGCGTGAAAAACTGTTTTTT.

The rearrangement joins TRBV15 to TRBJ1-2; the D gene is possibly TRBD1 (6 bases). V was cut by 8 bases and J by 2 bases, with 24 bases left in between. CDR3 length equals 17 residues. The V gene's germline CDR1 is LNHNV and CDR2 YYDKDF (reference sequence). The CDR3 sequence: CATDWEQVGQNNYGYTF. The CDR3 DNA is TGTGCCACCGACTGGGAACAAGTTGGACAGAACAACTATGGCTACACCTTC.

Only a few counts were recorded for this clone. The CDR3 is CASSLMGGEAFF. The CDR3 region has the DNA TGTGCCAGCAGCCTAATGGGGGGTGAAGCTTTCTTT. This chain uses TRBV5-6 with TRBJ1-1; a weak D match, TRBD1 (5 bases). Germline-derived CDR1 and CDR2 are SGHDT and YYEEEE. V was trimmed by 4 bases and J by 7 bases, leaving 11 bases between them. This CDR3 has 12 amino acids.

This clone occurred a few times. The chain has TRBV7-2 and TRBJ2-3; 9 bases match TRBD1. This CDR3 has 16 amino acids. The V gene's germline CDR1 is SGHTA and CDR2 FQGNSA. Unmatched junction bases numbered 9, after V lost 7 bases and J lost 1 base. The CDR3 DNA is TGTGCCAGCACCCAGGCTGGGGACAGGGGCACAGATACGCAGTATTTT. Translated, it gives CASTQAGDRGTDTQYF.

The V gene is TRBV4-1, the J gene TRBJ1-3; the match to TRBD1 covers 7 bases. J lost 0 bases, V lost 0 bases, and 5 bases had no gene match. This CDR3 region has 17 residues. Germline-derived CDR1 and CDR2 are MGHRA and YSYEKL. CDR3 sequence: CASSQDPRDSSGNTIYF. The CDR3 DNA sequence: TGCGCCAGCAGCCAAGACCCCCGGGACAGCTCTGGAAACACCATATATTTT.

This clone was detected only a few times. The CDR3 protein is CAISESNRATDTQYF. The CDR3 DNA reads TGTGCCATCAGTGAGTCGAACAGGGCCACAGATACGCAGTATTTT. This chain uses TRBV10-3 with TRBJ2-3; TRBD1 is a possible D gene (6 bases). The CDR3 has 15 residues. Germline CDR1 and CDR2: ENHRY and SYGVKD. The V and J ends lost 0 bases and 2 bases respectively, with 9 bases between them.

This clone has a handful of counts. The chain has TRBV18 and TRBJ1-1, with TRBD1 matching 7 bases. Germline CDR1 reads KGHSH; CDR2 reads LQKENI. With V trimmed by 6 bases and J by 2 bases, 6 bases remained unmatched. The CDR3 consists of 14 residues. Here the CDR3 reads CASSQTGSNTEAFF. The CDR3 DNA follows: TGTGCCAGCTCTCAGACAGGGAGCAACACTGAAGCTTTCTTT.

This clone has just a few counts. The chain joins TRBV28 to TRBJ2-7; D unclear. The CDR3 runs 12 residues. Germline assignment: CDR1 MDHEN and CDR2 SYDVKM. Trimming took 3 bases from V and 6 from J, leaving 9 bases between them. CDR3 DNA: TGTGCCAGCAGTTTCATTGTCGCCGAGCAGTACTTC. Its protein product is CASSFIVAEQYF.

The rearrangement links TRBV6-5 to TRBJ2-3; D is perhaps TRBD2 (6 bases). V lost 6 bases and J 0 bases, leaving 10 bases between the germline ends. This CDR3 comprises 14 residues. Germline CDR1 reads MNHEY; CDR2 reads SVGAGI. This CDR3 is CASSLGLSTDTQYF. DNA of the CDR3: TGTGCCAGCAGCCTGGGACTTAGCACAGATACGCAGTATTTT.